Following are 7 T cell receptor beta chains from one sample sequenced in a study of blood T cell repertoires in COVID-19. Here immunoSEQ multiplex PCR was the method, and the copy in TCRdb shows in-frame clones only, minus some. Among about 670,000 clones, around 89% were seen once, and the ten largest hold 0.2% to 0.3%. The source material was peripheral blood. These receptors were collected from a woman aged 18-29 years with acute or convalescent COVID-19.

The chain links TRBV18 to TRBJ2-3; D unclear. V lost 4 bases and J 0 bases, leaving 11 bases between the germline ends. CDR3 length: 15 residues. Germline CDR1 reads KGHSH; CDR2 reads LQKENI. CDR3 residues: CASSRGTSSTDTQYF. The CDR3 coding sequence is TGTGCCAGCTCACGAGGCACATCTAGCACAGATACGCAGTATTTT.

This clone was found once. V is TRBV14 and J is TRBJ1-2, with 7 bases identical to TRBD1. The junction had 4 bases not matched to a gene; V was cut back by 4 bases and J by 5 bases. CDR3 length: 13 residues. Germline CDR1 is SGHDN and CDR2 is FVKESK. The CDR3 region has the DNA TGTGCCAGCAGCCCTACACAGGGGTATGGCTACACCTTC. Translating gives CASSPTQGYGYTF.

V usage is TRBV5-1 and J usage is TRBJ1-1; no firm D call. Deletions cut 1 base from V and 6 bases from J, with 10 bases between. The germline V gene encodes CDR1 SGHRS and CDR2 YFSETQ. This CDR3 spans 13 amino acids. CDR3 DNA: TGCGCCAGCAGCTTGTCGGGGAGCGCTGAAGCTTTCTTT. Translating gives CASSLSGSAEAFF. The full variable domain, its missing parts supplied by reference TRBV5-1 and TRBJ1-1, is KAGVTQTPRYLIKTRGQQVTLSCSPISGHRSVSWYQQTPGQGLQFLFEYFSETQRNKGNFPGRFSGRQFSNSRSEMNVSTLELGDSALYLCASSLSGSAEAFFGQGTRLTVV.

The V gene is TRBV14, the J gene TRBJ1-1, with D possibly TRBD1 on 6 matching bases. This CDR3 is 14 amino acids long. Germline CDR1 is SGHDN and CDR2 is FVKESK. Trimming removed 2 bases at V and 3 bases at J, with 10 bases between. The CDR3 nucleotides are TGTGCCAGCAGCCAACTTCAGGGGTACACTGAAGCTTTCTTT. This encodes CASSQLQGYTEAFF.

The chain carries TRBV9 and TRBJ1-1; 8 bases map to TRBD1. CDR3 size: 15 residues. V trimming: 4 bases; J trimming: 1 base; junction bases outside the gene matches: 6. Germline lookup yields CDR1 SGDLS and CDR2 YYNGEE. CDR3 coding DNA: TGTGCCAGCAGCCCGCGGACAGGGAAGAACACTGAAGCTTTCTTT. It translates to CASSPRTGKNTEAFF.

The rearrangement links TRBV7-2 to TRBJ1-4; D is undetermined. V was pared by 4 bases and J by 7 bases, with 25 bases between. CDR1 is SGHTA and CDR2 is FQGNSA in the germline V gene. This CDR3 contains 18 residues. The CDR3 DNA reads TGTGCCAGCAGCTCGTCCGTACTGTACGGACTCCGTGGTGAAAAACTGTTTTTT. Amino acid sequence: CASSSSVLYGLRGEKLFF.

V gene TRBV6-5 combines with J gene TRBJ1-2; D may be TRBD1 (5 bases). Trimming removed 6 bases from V and 4 bases from J, with 9 bases in between. CDR3 length: 12 residues. The germline gives CDR1 MNHEY, CDR2 SVGAGI. CDR3 nucleotide sequence: TGTGCCAGCAGCCTGGACACCTATGGCTACACCTTC. Translated: CASSLDTYGYTF.